This T cell receptor beta chain appears in the sequencing data of a study of shared clonotypes between healthy human individuals. Study-wide background: Three plates each covered CD4 naive and memory; CD8 naive two, CD8 memory one.

At deep level, the assay was performed. TCRdb keeps only in-frame clones here, not all; method: immunoSEQ multiplex PCR. The data show around 2,100,000 clones, about 95% seen once. Remarks on this clone: What it recognizes is unknown.

CD45RO-negative, CCR7-selected cells formed the naive CD8 fraction, which excluded terminally differentiated effector memory CD45RA+ cells. Notes on the study in general: Of the naive CD4 clonotypes, about 5.4% were shared across several donors. In having few donors, the study represented limited genetic and exposure-history diversity.

Germline V gene data show CDR1 as KGHSH and CDR2 as LQKENI. The CDR3 loop spans 15 amino acids. V lost 6 bases, J lost 2 bases, and 5 bases stayed unmatched. The clonotype was recovered from a man younger than 35 in good health. This chain joins TRBV18 and TRBJ2-1, with 9 bases that match TRBD2. The specimen was naive CD8+ T cells sorted from blood. The CDR3 DNA sequence: TGTGCCAGCTCTCTAGCGGGAATCACCTACAATGAGCAGTTCTTC. It is translated as CASSLAGITYNEQFF.